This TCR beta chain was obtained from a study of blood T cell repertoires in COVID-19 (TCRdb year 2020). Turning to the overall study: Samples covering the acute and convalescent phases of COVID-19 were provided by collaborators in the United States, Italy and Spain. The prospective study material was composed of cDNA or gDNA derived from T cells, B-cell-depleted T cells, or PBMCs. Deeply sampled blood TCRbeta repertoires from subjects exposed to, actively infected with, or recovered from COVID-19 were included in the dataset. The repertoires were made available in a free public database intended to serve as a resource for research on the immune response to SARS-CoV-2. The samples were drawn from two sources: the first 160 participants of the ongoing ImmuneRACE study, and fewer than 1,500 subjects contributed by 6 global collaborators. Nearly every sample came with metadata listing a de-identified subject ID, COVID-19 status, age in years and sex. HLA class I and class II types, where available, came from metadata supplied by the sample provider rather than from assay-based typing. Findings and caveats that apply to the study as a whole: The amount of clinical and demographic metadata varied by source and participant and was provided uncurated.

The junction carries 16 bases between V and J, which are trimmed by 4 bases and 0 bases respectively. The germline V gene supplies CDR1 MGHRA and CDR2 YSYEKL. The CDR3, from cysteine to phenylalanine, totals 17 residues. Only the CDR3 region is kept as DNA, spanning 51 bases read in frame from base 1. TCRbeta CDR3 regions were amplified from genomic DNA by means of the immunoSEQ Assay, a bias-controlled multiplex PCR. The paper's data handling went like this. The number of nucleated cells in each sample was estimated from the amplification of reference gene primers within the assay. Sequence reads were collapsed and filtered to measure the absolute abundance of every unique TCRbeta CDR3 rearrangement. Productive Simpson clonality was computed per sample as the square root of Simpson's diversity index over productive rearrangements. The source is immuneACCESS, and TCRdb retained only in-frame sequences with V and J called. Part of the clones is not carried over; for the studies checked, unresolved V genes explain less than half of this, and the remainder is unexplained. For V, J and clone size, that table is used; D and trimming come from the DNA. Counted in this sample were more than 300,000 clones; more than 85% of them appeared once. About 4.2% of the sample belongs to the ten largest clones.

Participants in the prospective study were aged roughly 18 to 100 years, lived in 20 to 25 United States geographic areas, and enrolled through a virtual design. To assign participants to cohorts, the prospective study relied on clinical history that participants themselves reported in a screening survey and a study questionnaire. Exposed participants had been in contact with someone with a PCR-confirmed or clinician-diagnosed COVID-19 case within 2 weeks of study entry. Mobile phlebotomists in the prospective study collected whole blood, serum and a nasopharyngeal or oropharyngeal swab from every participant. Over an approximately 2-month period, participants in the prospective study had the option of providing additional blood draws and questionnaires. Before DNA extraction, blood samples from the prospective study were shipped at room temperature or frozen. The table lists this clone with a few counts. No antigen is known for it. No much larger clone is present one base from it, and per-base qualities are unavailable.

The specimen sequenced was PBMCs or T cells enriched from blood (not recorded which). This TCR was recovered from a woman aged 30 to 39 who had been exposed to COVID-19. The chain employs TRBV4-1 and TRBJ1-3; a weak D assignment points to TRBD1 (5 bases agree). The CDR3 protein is CASSPTPRQYSGNTIYF. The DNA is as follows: TGCGCCAGCAGCCCTACCCCCCGACAGTACTCTGGAAACACCATATATTTT.